This section outlines one T cell receptor beta chain sequence together with its context. Sample time point: peripheral blood 6 weeks after treatment start. This sample was included in a study of PD-L1 blockade in urothelial cancer. Study overall: In the mid-2010s therapy began: atezolizumab 1,200 mg intravenously every 3 weeks.

The repertoire was sequenced with immunoSEQ multiplex PCR; TCRdb's copy has only in-frame clones and lacks some. The sample yields about 120,000 clones, roughly 88% seen once. This CDR3 is 14 amino acids long. Trimming cost V 4 bases and J 7 bases; bases outside gene matches: 8. Germline V gene sequence: CDR1 SGDLS, CDR2 YYNGEE. The sample here was PBMCs, taken around atezolizumab (anti-PD-L1) treatment. This chain joins TRBV9 and TRBJ1-5; 7 bases agree with TRBD1. This receptor was obtained from a man in his fifties or sixties with urothelial cancer. The CDR3 is CASSPGGNYQPQHF. CDR3 bases: TGTGCCAGCAGCCCAGGGGGGAATTACCAGCCCCAGCATTTT.